This T cell receptor beta chain emerged from a study of cytomegalovirus exposure and HLA in healthy donors. General study results and limits: With high specificity and sensitivity, the classifier reportedly diagnosed cytomegalovirus status.

Per germline, CDR1 MNHNS and CDR2 SASEGT. The CDR3 has 16 amino acids. Trimming shortened V by 1 base and J by 9 bases, and 19 bases separated the two germline ends. Note on this clone: Its antigen is unknown.

The PCR used 60 Vbeta and 13 Jbeta primers. Profiled with immunoSEQ multiplex PCR; TCRdb holds only in-frame clones, not every one. This table has some 63,000 clones, roughly 80% appearing once. The receptor comes from a human donor in good health. This rearrangement joins TRBV6-1 to TRBJ2-1; weak D call: TRBD2 (6 bases). Sequenced sample: PBMCs. The CDR3 coding sequence is TGTGCCAGCAGTGAAGGGTCTAGCGAGGTCTGGGGTGAGCAGTTCTTC. Translating it yields CASSEGSSEVWGEQFF.